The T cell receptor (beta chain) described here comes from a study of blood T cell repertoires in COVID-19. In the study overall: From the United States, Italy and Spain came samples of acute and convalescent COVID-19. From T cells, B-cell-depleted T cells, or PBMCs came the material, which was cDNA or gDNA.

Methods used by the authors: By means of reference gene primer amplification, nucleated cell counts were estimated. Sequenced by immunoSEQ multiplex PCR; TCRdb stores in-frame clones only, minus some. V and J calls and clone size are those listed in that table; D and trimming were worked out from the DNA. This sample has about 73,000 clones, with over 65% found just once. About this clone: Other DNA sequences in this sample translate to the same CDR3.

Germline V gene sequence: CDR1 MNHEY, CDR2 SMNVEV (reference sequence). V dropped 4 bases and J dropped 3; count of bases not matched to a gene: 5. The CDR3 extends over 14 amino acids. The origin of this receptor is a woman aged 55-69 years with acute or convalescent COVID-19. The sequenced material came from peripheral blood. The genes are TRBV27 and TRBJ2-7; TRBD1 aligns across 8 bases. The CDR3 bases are TGTGCCAGCAGTTATTCCGGGACAGGCTACGAGCAGTACTTC. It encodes CASSYSGTGYEQYF.